The 14 T cell receptor beta chains below all came from one sample that was sequenced in a study of cytomegalovirus exposure and HLA in healthy donors. Both 60 Vbeta primers and 13 Jbeta primers went into the PCR. Only in-frame clones appear in the TCRdb table, and some are missing; sequencing was by immunoSEQ multiplex PCR. Among approximately 97,000 clones listed, around 73% were seen once. Specimen: PBMCs. The receptors stem from a woman between 40 and 50 years old in good health and CMV-seropositive.

The CDR3 is CASSVGLAGGTDTQYF. In DNA form, the CDR3 reads TGCGCCAGCAGCGTGGGACTAGCGGGAGGAACAGATACGCAGTATTTT. This sequence joins TRBV5-1 and TRBJ2-3, with 15 bases matching TRBD2. This CDR3 has 16 residues. V was pared by 4 bases and J by 3 bases, with 3 bases of the junction left unmatched. CDR1 and CDR2 (germline): SGHRS, YFSETQ.

The gene calls are TRBV18 and TRBJ2-6; D remains ambiguous. V lost 2 bases and J lost 0, with 11 bases in between. CDR1 is KGHSH, CDR2 LQKENI, per germline. There are 17 residues in the CDR3. The CDR3 sequence: CASSPEPVSSGANVLTF. The CDR3 coding sequence is TGTGCCAGCTCACCAGAGCCGGTGAGCTCTGGGGCCAACGTCCTGACTTTC.

The rearrangement uses TRBV7-9 and TRBJ2-5, with 8 bases fitting TRBD1. The germline gives CDR1 SEHNR, CDR2 FQNEAQ (reference sequence). CDR3 length equals 18 residues. The trim removed 3 bases at V and 1 base at J, leaving 13 bases unmatched. Written as DNA, the CDR3 is TGTGCCAGCAGCTTTGGCAGGGGGCCAGCGACCCGCCAAGAGACCCAGTACTTC. Protein product: CASSFGRGPATRQETQYF. Variable domain in full (rest from reference TRBV7-9 and TRBJ2-5): DTGVSQNPRHKITKRGQNVTFRCDPISEHNRLYWYRQTLGQGPEFLTYFQNEAQLEKSRLLSDRFSAERPKGSFSTLEIQRTEQGDSAMYLCASSFGRGPATRQETQYFGPGTRLLVL.

This chain links TRBV14 with TRBJ2-3; D unresolved. Germline V lookup: CDR1 SGHDN, CDR2 FVKESK. The CDR3 is made up of 12 amino acids. Trimming cost V 0 bases and J 10 bases, with 8 bases left between them. CDR3: CASSQEYRAQYF. In nucleotides, the CDR3 is TGTGCCAGCAGCCAAGAGTACCGCGCGCAGTATTTT.

This clone was seen only a few times. The J gene is TRBJ2-7, the V gene TRBV5-6; TRBD1 agrees at 7 bases. CDR1 and CDR2 (germline): SGHDT, YYEEEE. This CDR3 comprises 13 residues. V trimming: 4 bases; J trimming: 7 bases; junction bases outside the gene matches: 8. CDR3 bases: TGTGCCAGCAGCGGTGGACAGGTGGAAGAGCAGTACTTC. Translation gives CASSGGQVEEQYF.

V gene TRBV10-3 combines with J gene TRBJ1-5; D not certain. The CDR3 covers 14 residues. Germline V gene sequence: CDR1 ENHRY, CDR2 SYGVKD. With 2 bases removed from V and 6 bases from J, the gap between germline ends came to 11 bases. The CDR3 loop is CAISEREQSQPQHF. The DNA of the CDR3 is TGTGCCATCAGTGAGAGGGAGCAATCTCAGCCCCAGCATTTT.

This chain links TRBV7-6 with TRBJ2-5; no reliable D call. The DNA end lines up better with TRBJ2-7; the J call may be wrong. CDR3 length: 15 residues. Looked up from germline, CDR1 is SGHVS and CDR2 is FNYEAQ. CDR3 amino acids: CASSLDAPSSYEQYF. The CDR3 DNA is TGTGCCAGCAGCTTAGATGCCCCGAGCTCCTACGAGCAGTACTTC.

The chain employs TRBV27 and TRBJ2-1; 11 bases align to TRBD2. Germline V gives CDR1 MNHEY, CDR2 SMNVEV (reference sequence). CDR3 size: 17 residues. J lost 2 bases, V lost 7 bases, and 10 bases had no gene match. CDR3 sequence: CASNPLASGRPYNEQFF. In DNA, the CDR3 is TGTGCCAGCAACCCCCTTGCTAGCGGGAGGCCCTACAATGAGCAGTTCTTC.

The genes are TRBV15 and TRBJ1-4; TRBD1 might be the D (6 bases). Trimming removed 5 bases from V and 0 bases from J, with 19 bases in between. Germline assignment: CDR1 LNHNV and CDR2 YYDKDF (reference sequence). This CDR3 comprises 18 residues. The CDR3 sequence is CATSFGRGGWATNEKLFF. CDR3 nucleotide sequence: TGTGCCACCAGCTTCGGCAGAGGGGGATGGGCAACTAATGAAAAACTGTTTTTT.

The V and J genes are TRBV2 and TRBJ2-3; 11 bases fit TRBD2. V dropped 4 bases and J dropped 4; count of bases not matched to a gene: 4. The CDR3 covers 15 residues. Looked up from germline, CDR1 is SNHLY and CDR2 is FYNNEI. The CDR3 sequence is CASSGTLAGADTQYF. In DNA form, the CDR3 reads TGTGCCAGCAGTGGTACACTAGCGGGAGCAGATACGCAGTATTTT.

This clone was found a few times. The V call is TRBV9, the J call TRBJ2-7, with D maybe TRBD2 (5 bases). The CDR3 length is 15 residues. Trimming removed 2 bases at V and 3 bases at J, with 15 bases between. The germline V gene encodes CDR1 SGDLS and CDR2 YYNGEE. In DNA, the CDR3 is TGTGCCAGCAGCGTCGGGATGCTAGATGTCTACGAGCAGTACTTC. Amino acids: CASSVGMLDVYEQYF.

Here the CDR3 DNA reads TGTGCCAGCAGCTTGGCCGGGACAGTATACAATGAGCAGTTCTTC. This gives the protein CASSLAGTVYNEQFF. The rearrangement joins TRBV7-9 to TRBJ2-1; TRBD1 agrees at 7 bases. Germline CDR1 and CDR2: SEHNR and FQNEAQ (reference sequence). Unmatched junction bases numbered 6, after V lost 3 bases and J lost 4 bases. The CDR3 spans 15 residues.

The J gene is TRBJ2-7, the V gene TRBV15, with TRBD1 matching over 12 bases. Per germline, CDR1 LNHNV and CDR2 YYDKDF (reference sequence). The CDR3 covers 15 residues. V dropped 0 bases and J dropped 6; count of bases not matched to a gene: 3. CDR3 coding DNA: TGTGCCACCAGCAGAGATACGGGACAGGGGGCCGAGCAGTACTTC. The encoded protein is CATSRDTGQGAEQYF.

The chain carries TRBV10-3 and TRBJ2-3; a possible D gene is TRBD2 (5 bases). The germline CDR1 and CDR2 sequences are ENHRY and SYGVKD. CDR3 length: 13 amino acids. Trimming took 5 bases from V and 5 from J, leaving 11 bases between them. The CDR3 nucleotides are TGTGCCATCAGTAGGGAGATGGGAGATACGCAGTATTTT. Translating gives CAISREMGDTQYF.